The clone carrying this T cell receptor (beta chain) was detected a few times. Its antigen is still unknown. V was trimmed by 1 base and J by 3 bases, leaving 14 bases between them. Germline V gives CDR1 SGDLS, CDR2 YYNGEE. The CDR3 covers 16 residues. This entry is derived from a study of blood T cells in healthy people across ages. A second 7 to 11 cycle PCR used barcoded and J-beta primers. Each CDR3 protein is one row after TCRdb ran MiXCR on the 5' RACE reads. This table holds about 680,000 distinct CDR3 sequences, about 52% found once. General study points: Donors of long life had a larger count of naive CD4+ cells and greater diversity than aged donors.

Sequenced sample: blood. This TCR came from a woman in her sixties or seventies in good health. The V call is TRBV9, the J call TRBJ2-1; D might be TRBD1 or TRBD2, each matching 5 bases. CDR3 bases: TGTGCCAGCAGCGTACAGGGTGGGAGAAACTACAATGAGCAGTTCTTC. The encoded protein is CASSVQGGRNYNEQFF.